The T cell receptor (beta chain) under discussion was sequenced for a study of blood T cell repertoires in COVID-19. At the level of the study: Sites across the United States, Italy and Spain contributed samples from acute and convalescent COVID-19.

Per the study methods: Amplified reference gene primers provided the basis for estimating nucleated cell counts. Assay: immunoSEQ multiplex PCR; the TCRdb copy retains only in-frame clones and omits some. The DNA gave D and trimming, while V, J and clone size come from that table. The sample records under 300,000 clones, approximately 86% being singletons. The CDR3 has 14 residues. Trimming took off 8 bases at V and 9 bases at J, with 17 bases between the two ends. The germline V gene encodes CDR1 MDHEN and CDR2 SYDVKM. Seattle patient enrollment occurred during active infection, with longitudinal follow-up thereafter.

This chain connects TRBV28 to TRBJ1-6, with D tentatively TRBD1 (6 bases). This receptor was obtained from a woman aged 70-85 years with COVID-19, enrolled during active disease. Sequenced: peripheral blood. The CDR3 DNA is TGTGCCAGCGGGGGAACCAGGGGAACTTCACCCCTCCACTTT. Its translation is CASGGTRGTSPLHF.